Here is one T cell receptor (beta chain) with its context. This CDR3 region has 15 residues. Germline assignment: CDR1 SGHTA and CDR2 FQGNSA. With 6 bases clipped from V and 3 bases from J, the junction kept 6 bases outside the gene matches. Clones were sequenced by immunoSEQ multiplex PCR, and TCRdb holds only the in-frame ones, with some missing. Of 90,000 to 100,000 clones in the sample, roughly 83% were seen once. The data belong to a study of control samples from healthy donors and cancer patients. Material for sequencing was blood. The origin of this receptor is a woman aged 25 to 39 in good health. This chain connects TRBV7-2 to TRBJ1-3; TRBD1 matches 9 bases. CDR3 sequence reads: CASSRTGVVGNTIYF. CDR3 DNA sequence: TGTGCCAGCAGTCGGACAGGGGTGGTTGGAAACACCATATATTTT.